The 30 T cell receptor beta chains below all came from one sample that was sequenced in a study of tumor-infiltrating lymphocytes in primary liver carcinoma. Extraction of RNA together with DNA used about 20-34 mg of unsorted bulk tissue. A constant-region primer served to make TCR beta cDNA from roughly 460 ng total RNA. The TCR beta library was amplified through three nested multiplex PCR rounds in a modified ARM-PCR procedure. With TRBV1-TRBV30 forward primers and a C-beta reverse primer, the first two PCR rounds were run for around 10 cycles each. TCRdb processed the multiplex PCR reads anew with MiXCR; each CDR3 protein has one entry. The sample has some 64,000 distinct CDR3 sequences, around 64% seen once. The sample comprised liver tumor tissue from sampling region 4. Specified subset: tumor region T4, right-lateral pole. The receptors derive from a man between 35 and 55 years old with primary liver carcinoma and hepatitis B virus infection.

Concerning this clonotype itself: A read error may be the cause here, since a much bigger clone is one base away. V is TRBV29-1 and J is TRBJ2-5, with 12 bases aligning to TRBD2. CDR1 is SQVTM, CDR2 ANQGSEA, per germline. CDR3 length: 14 residues. CDR3 in DNA: TGCATCGTCGAGGGGCTAGCGGGGGGGCAGACCCAGTACTTC. It codes for CIVEGLAGGQTQYF.

In regard to this clonotype: Mismatch with germline at one junction end may stem from a read error. The genes are TRBV7-8 and TRBJ2-1; the D gene is possibly TRBD2 (5 bases). The CDR3 contains 16 residues. Germline V gene data show CDR1 as SGHVS and CDR2 as FQNEAQ. The CDR3 DNA is TGTCCTAGCAGCTCTGACTTCGGCGGTACCTACAATGAACAGTTCTTC. Translating gives CPSSSDFGGTYNEQFF. The whole variable domain, filled in from reference TRBV7-8 and TRBJ2-1, reads GAGVSQSPRYKVAKRGQDVALRCDPISGHVSLFWYQQALGQGPEFLTYFQNEAQLDKSGLPSDRFFAERPEGSVSTLKIQRTQQEDSAVYLCPSSSDFGGTYNEQFFGPGTRLTVL.

Details on this clonotype: A much bigger clone sits one base away, suggesting this may be a read error. Because it lacks the conserved phenylalanine or tryptophan at the end, this CDR3 is likely a read error. This chain connects TRBV6-1 to TRBJ2-7, with a possible D match to TRBD1 (5 bases). Germline CDR1 is MNHNS and CDR2 is SASEGT. The V gene lost 2 bases and the J gene lost 2 bases, with 7 bases spanning the gap. The CDR3 has 13 residues. This CDR3 is CASSERQTYEQYL. The DNA for the CDR3 is TGTGCCAGCAGTGAAAGACAGACCTACGAGCAGTACTTA.

This chain connects TRBV11-2 to TRBJ2-4, with TRBD1 as a possible D gene (5 bases). The CDR3 length is 17 residues. The germline V gene encodes CDR1 SGHAT and CDR2 FQNNGV. Trimming cost V 5 bases and J 5 bases, with 22 bases left between them. DNA of the CDR3: TGTGCCAGCAGCCCAACTGGGGCCTACGGTGGCCAAAACATTCAGTACTTC. The encoded protein is CASSPTGAYGGQNIQYF.

The rearrangement joins TRBV7-9 to TRBJ1-3; D uncertain. The CDR3 consists of 14 residues. Germline CDR1 and CDR2: SEHNR and FQNEAQ (reference sequence). With 5 bases removed from V and 2 bases from J, the gap between germline ends came to 10 bases. The CDR3 region has the DNA TGTGCCAGCAGCCCAGGACTGGCTGGAAACACCATATATTTT. It translates to CASSPGLAGNTIYF.

This clonotype has more than one count but fewer than ten. The J gene is TRBJ2-5, the V gene TRBV6-1; TRBD1 agrees at 8 bases. Unmatched junction bases numbered 14, after V lost 3 bases and J lost 5 bases. From germline, CDR1 is MNHNS and CDR2 SASEGT. This CDR3 contains 17 residues. CDR3 coding DNA: TGTGCCAGCAGTGAGTACGTCCCCGGACAGGGTCATGAGACCCAGTACTTC. Its translation is CASSEYVPGQGHETQYF.

Only one count was recorded for this clonotype. Relative to the germline gene, one junction end is altered; a read error may explain this. The CDR3 bases are TGTACCAGCAACCACGCCGGGGGACAGGGGAACAATGATCAGTTCTTC. Its translation: CTSNHAGGQGNNDQFF. V gene TRBV4-2 combines with J gene TRBJ2-1, with TRBD1 matching 10 bases. Germline CDR1 LGHNA, CDR2 YNFKEQ. The CDR3 sequence is 16 residues long.

In the case of this clonotype: A much more abundant neighbour one base away suggests this may be a read error. The rearrangement joins TRBV4-2 to TRBJ2-5; the D is unclear. Per germline, CDR1 LGHNA and CDR2 YNFKEQ. The CDR3 sequence is 16 residues long. The CDR3 sequence: CASSHVHPDVQETQHF. CDR3 nucleotides: TGTGCCAGCAGCCACGTTCACCCGGACGTACAAGAGACCCAGCACTTC.

Here the CDR3 reads CASSEVTLGAKNIQYF. The CDR3 DNA sequence: TGTGCCAGCAGTGAAGTAACACTGGGAGCCAAAAACATTCAGTACTTC. This chain uses TRBV6-1 with TRBJ2-4; D is ambiguous. The CDR3 is 16 residues long. The ends were cut back, 1 base at V and 0 bases at J, with 10 bases in the middle. CDR1 is MNHNS and CDR2 is SASEGT in the germline V gene.

With respect to this clonotype: Since no conserved phenylalanine or tryptophan closes the CDR3, a read error is the likely cause. Here the CDR3 DNA reads TGTGCCAACAGCAAGACTCCAGGGGGAACAAACGAAGAACTGTTTTCT. The encoded protein is CANSKTPGGTNEELFS. V gene TRBV11-2 combines with J gene TRBJ1-4; TRBD1 agrees at 7 bases. This CDR3 has 16 residues. Germline assignment: CDR1 SGHAT and CDR2 FQNNGV.

Comments on this clonotype: Germline and junction disagree at one end, which may indicate a read error. V and J are TRBV29-1 and TRBJ2-7; no reliable D call. The CDR3 extends over 14 amino acids. Germline loops: CDR1 SQVTM, CDR2 ANQGSEA. CDR3 amino acids: CSVPDWVDQVEQYF. For the CDR3, the DNA is TGCAGCGTCCCAGACTGGGTGGATCAGGTTGAGCAGTATTTC.

As for this clonotype: This may be a read error, as it is one base from a much larger clone. The rearrangement links TRBV28 to TRBJ2-2, with TRBD1 identical over 12 bases. With 6 bases clipped from V and 7 bases from J, the junction kept 6 bases outside the gene matches. From germline, CDR1 is MDHEN and CDR2 SYDVKM. This CDR3 has 15 amino acids. The CDR3 bases are TGTGCCAGCAGCCCGGGACAGGGGGCTATCGGGGAGCTGTTTTTT. This encodes CASSPGQGAIGELFF.

This clonotype occurred many times. The chain recombines TRBV12-3 or TRBV12-4 with TRBJ2-1; TRBD2 aligns across 10 bases. The CDR3 length is 16 residues. The J segment lost 5 bases and the V segment lost 2 bases, leaving 6 bases of the junction unmatched. For the CDR3, the DNA is TGTGCCAGCAGTTTATATGTGCTAGCGGGGGACAATGAGCAGTTCTTC. Translated: CASSLYVLAGDNEQFF.

J is TRBJ1-2 and V is TRBV29-1; the D gene is possibly TRBD1 (6 bases). Germline CDR1 SQVTM, CDR2 ANQGSEA. CDR3 length: 13 amino acids. CDR3 sequence reads: CGVGGRENYGYTF. The CDR3, as DNA: TGCGGTGTCGGGGGCAGGGAAAACTATGGCTACACCTTC.

Regarding this clonotype: It is likely a read error, because the conserved phenylalanine at the end of the CDR3 is missing. The gene calls are TRBV6-1 and TRBJ1-5; TRBD1 matches 7 bases. The tail of the sequence fits TRBJ2-3 better, so the J call may be wrong. The CDR3 extends over 15 amino acids. Germline V gene lookup returns CDR1 MNHNS and CDR2 SASEGT. The CDR3 DNA sequence: TGTGCCAGCAGTGTCACAGGGGCCTTCAATCAGCCCCAGTATTCT. Residues: CASSVTGAFNQPQYS.

This clonotype was detected a few times. This chain joins TRBV13 and TRBJ2-1; 8 bases fit TRBD2. The CDR3 has 13 amino acids. Looked up from germline, CDR1 is PRHDT and CDR2 is FYEKMQ (reference sequence). Trimming cost V 2 bases and J 6 bases; bases outside gene matches: 0. CDR3 protein: CASSLTSGNEQFF. CDR3 nucleotides: TGTGCCAGCAGCTTAACTAGCGGCAATGAGCAGTTCTTC.

For this clonotype: One junction end does not reproduce the germline sequence, and a read error may be involved. The J gene is TRBJ2-1, the V gene TRBV4-3; no reliable D call. The V gene's germline CDR1 is LGHNA and CDR2 YSLEER. The CDR3 totals 15 residues. CDR3 nucleotide sequence: TGCGCCAGCAGCCAAGCCGACTGGACCTACAATGGGCAGTTCTTC. As protein: CASSQADWTYNGQFF.

The V call is TRBV5-1, the J call TRBJ1-1; 7 bases fit TRBD1. The V gene end was trimmed by 1 base and the J gene end by 0 bases; junction bases not matched to a gene: 6. The CDR3 sequence is 16 residues long. Germline V lookup: CDR1 SGHRS, CDR2 YFSETQ. Here the CDR3 DNA reads TGCGCCAGCAGCTTGTCGTCAGGGGGAGTGAACACTGAAGCTTTCTTT. This gives the protein CASSLSSGGVNTEAFF.

Comments on this clonotype: The junction shows a germline mismatch at one end, possibly a read error. V gene TRBV29-1 combines with J gene TRBJ1-1; TRBD1 might be the D (5 bases). CDR1 is SQVTM and CDR2 is ANQGSEA in the germline V gene. The CDR3 runs to 13 residues. The CDR3 here is CSTVRAGVTEAFF. DNA of the CDR3: TGCAGCACTGTTCGTGCGGGGGTTACTGAAGCCTTCTTT.

In regard to this clonotype: Just one base apart from a much larger clone, this may be a read error. The chain couples TRBV11-1 to TRBJ2-7, with TRBD1 as a possible D gene (6 bases). This CDR3 region has 15 residues. Germline values: CDR1 SGHAT, CDR2 FQDESV (reference sequence). CDR3 amino acids: CPSSFDGQFSYEQYF. The CDR3 DNA sequence: TGTCCCAGCAGCTTCGACGGACAGTTCTCCTACGAGCAGTACTTC. The complete variable domain, with remaining parts taken from reference TRBV11-1 and TRBJ2-7, reads EAEVAQSPRYKITEKSQAVAFWCDPISGHATLYWYRQILGQGPELLVQFQDESVVDDSQLPKDRFSAERLKGVDSTLKIQPAELGDSAMYLCPSSFDGQFSYEQYFGPGTRLTVT.

This clonotype has at least ten counts. This may stem from a read error, because a much larger clone lies one nucleotide away. The chain uses TRBV14 and TRBJ2-3; D gene ambiguous. The germline gives CDR1 SGHDN, CDR2 FVKESK. The CDR3 is 13 residues long. This CDR3 reads CASSRGYTDTQNF. The CDR3 nucleotides read TGTGCCAGCAGCCGAGGATACACAGATACGCAGAATTTT.

Notes on this clonotype: One end of the junction varies from germline; a read error may be responsible. V and J are TRBV6-6 and TRBJ1-2, with a possible D match to TRBD1 (5 bases). Germline values: CDR1 MNHNY, CDR2 SVGAGI (reference sequence). The CDR3 is made up of 14 amino acids. CDR3 coding DNA: TGTGCCAGCAGCCCCGACAGTGACTTCTATGGCTACACCTTT. It encodes CASSPDSDFYGYTF.

This clonotype has at least ten counts. The rearrangement links TRBV4-3 to TRBJ2-7, with D possibly TRBD2 on 7 matching bases. With 3 bases removed from V and 7 bases from J, the gap between germline ends came to 10 bases. This CDR3 contains 12 residues. The germline gives CDR1 LGHNA, CDR2 YSLEER. The CDR3 sequence is CASSQGGGEQYF. Written as DNA, the CDR3 is TGCGCCAGCAGCCAGGGAGGGGGAGAGCAGTACTTC.

The chain joins TRBV30 to TRBJ2-5; 10 bases line up with TRBD1. V was clipped by 2 bases and J by 7 bases; unmatched bases: 10. The CDR3 has 15 amino acids. Germline V lookup: CDR1 GTSNPN, CDR2 SVGIG (reference sequence). The CDR3 DNA follows: TGTGCCTGGAGTCCCCGGGACAGGGGTGTGATGACCCAGTACTTC. It yields the protein CAWSPRDRGVMTQYF. The full variable domain, with the rest looked up from reference TRBV30 and TRBJ2-5, is SQTIHQWPATLVQPVGSPLSLECTVEGTSNPNLYWYRQAAGRGLQLLFYSVGIGQISSEVPQNLSASRPQDRQFILSSKKLLLSDSGFYLCAWSPRDRGVMTQYFGPGTRLLVL.

About this clonotype itself: Just one base apart from a much larger clone, this may be a read error. Lacking the conserved final phenylalanine or tryptophan, this CDR3 likely reflects a read error. The genes are TRBV24-1 and TRBJ1-3; unclear D gene. Germline CDR1 is KGHDR and CDR2 is SFDVKD. CDR3 size: 15 residues. V was cut by 4 bases and J by 4 bases, with 13 bases left in between. CDR3 loop: CATSESVTKGNTIYY. The CDR3 bases are TGTGCCACCAGTGAATCGGTGACAAAGGGAAACACCATATATTAT.

About this clonotype itself: A much larger clone lies one base from this, so it may be a read error. This sequence joins TRBV2 and TRBJ1-1, with 10 nucleotides matching TRBD1. Germline loops: CDR1 SNHLY, CDR2 FYNNEI. CDR3 size: 18 residues. The CDR3 nucleotides are TGTGCCAGCAGTGGGTTTTCACGGGACAGGGGATGGAGCACTAAAGCTTTCTTT. As protein: CASSGFSRDRGWSTKAFF.

Details on this clonotype: A read error may account for a junction end that differs from germline. The chain carries TRBV4-2 and TRBJ2-3; 8 positions agree with TRBD2. The CDR3 loop spans 15 amino acids. Germline loops: CDR1 LGHNA, CDR2 YNFKEQ. The CDR3, as DNA: TGTGCCAGCAGCCTTAGCGGGACCCACGCAGATACGGAGTATTTT. This translates into CASSLSGTHADTEYF.

V usage is TRBV11-1 and J usage is TRBJ2-1; 9 nucleotides match TRBD2. The CDR3 sequence is 16 residues long. Germline V gives CDR1 SGHAT, CDR2 FQDESV (reference sequence). CDR3 residues: CSNSPIAGAYYNEQFF. DNA of the CDR3: TGTTCCAACAGCCCCATAGCGGGAGCGTATTACAATGAGCAGTTCTTC.

V and J are TRBV11-1 and TRBJ2-2; TRBD2 agrees at 12 bases. Germline trimming cut 5 bases from V and 11 bases from J; bases unmatched to any gene: 9. In germline, CDR1 is SGHAT, CDR2 FQDESV (reference sequence). The CDR3 extends over 15 amino acids. Here the CDR3 reads CASSILAGGPPELFF. DNA for the CDR3: TGTGCCAGCAGCATACTAGCGGGAGGCCCCCCCGAGCTGTTTTTT.

Worth noting for this clonotype: Likely a read error: the CDR3 ends without its conserved phenylalanine or tryptophan. V usage is TRBV5-1 and J usage is TRBJ2-1; D may be TRBD2 (6 bases). V was clipped by 3 bases and J by 8 bases, with 18 bases between them. The CDR3 spans 15 residues. The germline gives CDR1 SGHRS, CDR2 YFSETQ. The CDR3 is CASSSCGISSHEQFL. The CDR3 region has the DNA TGCGCCAGCAGCTCCTGCGGGATCTCATCACATGAGCAGTTCCTC.